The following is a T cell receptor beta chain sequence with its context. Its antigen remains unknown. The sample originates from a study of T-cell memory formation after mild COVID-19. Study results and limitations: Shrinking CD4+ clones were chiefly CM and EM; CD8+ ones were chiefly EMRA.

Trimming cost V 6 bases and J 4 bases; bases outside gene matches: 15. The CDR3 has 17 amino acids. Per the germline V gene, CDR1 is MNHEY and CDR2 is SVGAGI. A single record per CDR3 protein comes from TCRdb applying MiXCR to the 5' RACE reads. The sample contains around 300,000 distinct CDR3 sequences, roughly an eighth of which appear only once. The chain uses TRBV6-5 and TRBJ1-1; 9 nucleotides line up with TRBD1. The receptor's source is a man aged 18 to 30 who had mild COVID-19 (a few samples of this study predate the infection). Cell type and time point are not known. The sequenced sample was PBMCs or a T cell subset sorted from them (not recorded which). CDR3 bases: TGTGCCAGCAGCCGCCTGAGGACAGGGGTTGCGGGCACTGAAGCTTTCTTT. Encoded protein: CASSRLRTGVAGTEAFF.